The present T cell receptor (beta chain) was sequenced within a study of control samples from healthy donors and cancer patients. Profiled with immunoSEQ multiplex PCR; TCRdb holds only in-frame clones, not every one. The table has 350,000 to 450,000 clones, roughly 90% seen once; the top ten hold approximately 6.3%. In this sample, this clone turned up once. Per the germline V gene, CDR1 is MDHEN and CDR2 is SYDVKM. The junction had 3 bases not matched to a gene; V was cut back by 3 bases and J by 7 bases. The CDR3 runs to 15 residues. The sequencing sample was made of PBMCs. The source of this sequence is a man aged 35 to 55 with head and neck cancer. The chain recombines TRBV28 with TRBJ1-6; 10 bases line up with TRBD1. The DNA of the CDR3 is TGTGCCAGCAGTTTGGGACAGGGGTACAATTCACCCCTCCACTTT. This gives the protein CASSLGQGYNSPLHF.